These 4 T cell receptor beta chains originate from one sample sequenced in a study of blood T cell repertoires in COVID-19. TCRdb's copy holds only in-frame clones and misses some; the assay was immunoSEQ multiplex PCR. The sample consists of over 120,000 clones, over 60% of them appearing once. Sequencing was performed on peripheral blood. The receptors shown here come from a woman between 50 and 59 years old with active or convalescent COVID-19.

This chain's CDR3 is CASSYLEAGELFF. CDR3 in DNA: TGTGCCAGCAGTTACTTGGAGGCCGGGGAGCTGTTTTTT. This chain joins TRBV6-2 or TRBV6-3 and TRBJ2-2; maybe TRBD2 (5 bases). V was shortened by 1 base and J by 6 bases, with 6 bases between the two germline ends. The CDR3 runs to 13 residues. The V gene's germline CDR1 is MNHEY and CDR2 SVGEGT.

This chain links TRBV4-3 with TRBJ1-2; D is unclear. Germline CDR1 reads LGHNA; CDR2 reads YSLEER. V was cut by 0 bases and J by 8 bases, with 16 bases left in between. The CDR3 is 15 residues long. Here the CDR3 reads CASSQETDGLGGYTF. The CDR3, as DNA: TGCGCCAGCAGCCAAGAAACGGACGGACTGGGGGGCTACACCTTC.

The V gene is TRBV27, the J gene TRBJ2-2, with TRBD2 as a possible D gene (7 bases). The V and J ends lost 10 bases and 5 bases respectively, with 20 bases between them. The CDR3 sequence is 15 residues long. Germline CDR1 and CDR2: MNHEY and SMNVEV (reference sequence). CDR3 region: CATKGGRVETGELFF. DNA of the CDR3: TGTGCCACCAAAGGGGGGAGGGTAGAGACCGGGGAGCTGTTTTTT.

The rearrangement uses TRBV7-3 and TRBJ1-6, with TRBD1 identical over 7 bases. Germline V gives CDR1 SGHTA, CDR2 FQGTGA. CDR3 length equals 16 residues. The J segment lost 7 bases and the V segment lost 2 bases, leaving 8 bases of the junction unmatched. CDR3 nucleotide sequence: TGTGCCAGCAGCTTAGGTCCCGACAGGGCCAATTCACCCCTCCACTTT. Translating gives CASSLGPDRANSPLHF.